This T cell receptor (beta chain) appears in the sequencing data of a study of blood T cells in healthy people across ages. Findings and limits, study-wide: Correlation between TCR beta diversity and naive T cell percentage was strong.

A word on this clonotype: Its target is unknown.

The CDR3 runs to 16 residues. Trimming cost V 1 base and J 4 bases; bases outside gene matches: 7. Germline CDR1 SGHVS, CDR2 FQNEAQ. For the second PCR, which ran for about 6 to 11 cycles, a sample-barcoded 5' primer and a J-beta primer mix were used. Each cDNA molecule carried a tag from a template-switch adaptor that contained 12 random nucleotides. Each of the samples gave a minimum of 2.5 million paired-end reads that contained CDR3. TCRdb redid the calling of the 5' RACE reads with MiXCR, one entry per CDR3 protein. The sample carries over a million distinct CDR3 sequences, roughly 43% recorded once.

V is TRBV7-8 and J is TRBJ2-3; 8 nucleotides align to TRBD2. This TCR derives from a woman under 30 in good health. Sequenced input: blood. Here the CDR3 DNA reads TGTGCCAGCAGCTTAGTCGGGGGGGCCATCGCAGATACGCAGTATTTT. Residues: CASSLVGGAIADTQYF.